The rows below give T cell receptor beta chains drawn from one sample of a study of cytomegalovirus exposure and HLA in healthy donors. Produced via immunoSEQ multiplex PCR; TCRdb's table is partial and in-frame only. The table includes about 57,000 clones, more than 70% detected once. Source material: PBMCs. These receptors were collected from a male donor in good health and CMV-seronegative. Both conserved end residues are trimmed from each CDR3. The order of the fields is CDR3 length, V gene, D gene, CDR3 protein. D genes are given only for firm matches.

12 TRBV7-3 NA ASSLSRDASGYT
12 TRBV6-5 TRBD2 ASSPTAGADTQY
11 TRBV7-2 NA ASSLYRDTEAF
11 TRBV2 NA ASSEERNYGYT
12 TRBV7-3 TRBD1 ASRRDRENTEAF
12 TRBV7-3 TRBD2 ASSGTSGGGEQF
14 TRBV5-6 TRBD2 ASSLASGGLKNIQY
14 TRBV4-3 NA ASSQDALYSNQPQH
14 TRBV9 NA ASSAPGGMGTDTQY
12 TRBV7-2 TRBD1 ASSLQQGAYEQY
11 TRBV6-5 TRBD1 ASSTGTGDPLH
13 TRBV27 TRBD1 ASSLGRQGIYEQY
13 TRBV11-3 TRBD1 ASSFEGGDGDTQY
13 TRBV11-3 NA ASSLGGGSYNEQF
12 TRBV11-2 NA ASSLLASPHTQY
12 TRBV7-7 NA ASSPTASGNTIY
13 TRBV6-6 TRBD1 ASSPPTGGYNEQF
12 TRBV5-5 NA ASSLGDYPEKLF
14 TRBV4-3 NA ASSQDLNRASRGYT
14 TRBV18 TRBD2 ASSPAGLAGAYEQY
13 TRBV7-2 TRBD2 ASSPHSGDSYEQY
11 TRBV5-1 NA ASSLTGNTEAF
13 TRBV4-3 TRBD2 ASSQVASGGYEQY
10 TRBV2 NA ASSEAGGEQF
12 TRBV11-2 NA ASSHPGLRYEQY
13 TRBV6-5 TRBD1 ASSRRTGGRGEQY
12 TRBV19 NA ASIMDRLNTEAF
12 TRBV4-1 TRBD2 ASSQAIAGDLPY
12 TRBV5-5 NA ASSATGYPYGYT
15 TRBV4-3 TRBD2 ASSQDLLRGGTDTQY
9 TRBV29-1 NA SVVPGNGYT
13 TRBV5-1 NA ASSLVQGRTDTQY
14 TRBV21-1 NA ASSKGQDCRTGGYT
12 TRBV7-2 NA ASSLTGMNTEAF
14 TRBV5-1 NA ASSPRGGNQGEKLF
12 TRBV5-1 NA ASSLIPQNNEQF
12 TRBV19 TRBD2 ASTTGLATDTQY
13 TRBV7-9 TRBD2 ASSLGSGSSYEQY
12 TRBV5-1 NA ASTVQGRGTEAF
12 TRBV5-1 NA ASSLAGGAYEQY
10 TRBV6-5 NA ASTGEAYEQY
12 TRBV28 NA ASSWGVYNSPLH
12 TRBV18 TRBD2 ASSLSGGRGEQY
12 TRBV7-2 NA ASSLDSGGTEAF
14 TRBV6-4 NA ASSERTVSFIPGYT